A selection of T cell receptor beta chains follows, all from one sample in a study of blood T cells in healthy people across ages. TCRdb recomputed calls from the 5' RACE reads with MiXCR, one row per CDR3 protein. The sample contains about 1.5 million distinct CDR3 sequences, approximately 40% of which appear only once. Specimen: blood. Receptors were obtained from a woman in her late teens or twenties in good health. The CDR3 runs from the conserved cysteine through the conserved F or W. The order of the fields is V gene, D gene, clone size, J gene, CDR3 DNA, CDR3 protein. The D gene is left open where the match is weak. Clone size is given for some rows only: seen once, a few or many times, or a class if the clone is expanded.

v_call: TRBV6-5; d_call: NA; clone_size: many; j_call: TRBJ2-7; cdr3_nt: TGTGCCAGCAGTTATCAAGGTTACGAGCAGTACTTC; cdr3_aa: CASSYQGYEQYF
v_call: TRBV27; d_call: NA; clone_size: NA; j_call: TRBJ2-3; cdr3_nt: TGTGCCAGCAGTCCCTGGGACAGCGGGGCAGATACGCAGTATTTT; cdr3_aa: CASSPWDSGADTQYF
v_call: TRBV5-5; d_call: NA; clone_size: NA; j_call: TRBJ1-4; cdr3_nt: TGTGCCAGCAGCTTATCCCCGCGCAGGGCGGATGAAAAACTGTTTTTT; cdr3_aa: CASSLSPRRADEKLFF
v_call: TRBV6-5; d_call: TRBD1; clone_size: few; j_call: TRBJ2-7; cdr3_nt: TGTGCCAGCACTAACAGGGGGGTTTCCTACGAGCAGTACTTC; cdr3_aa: CASTNRGVSYEQYF
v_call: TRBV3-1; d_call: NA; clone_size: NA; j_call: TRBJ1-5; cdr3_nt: TGTGCCAGCAGCCAGTCCGGGGTAGGCAATCAGCCCCAGCATTTT; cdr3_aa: CASSQSGVGNQPQHF
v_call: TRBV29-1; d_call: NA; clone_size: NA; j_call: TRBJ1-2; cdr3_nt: TGCAGCGTTGTAGAGCAGGACGCTAACTATGGCTACACCTTC; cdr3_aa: CSVVEQDANYGYTF
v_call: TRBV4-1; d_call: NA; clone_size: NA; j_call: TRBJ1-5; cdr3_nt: TGCGCCAGCAACCAAGTGGAGGGTCAGCCCCAGCATTTT; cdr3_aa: CASNQVEGQPQHF
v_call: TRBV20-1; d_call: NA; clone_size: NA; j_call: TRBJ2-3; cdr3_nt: TGCAGTGCTTTTGAGTCCGCCTACACAGATACGCAGTATTTT; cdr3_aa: CSAFESAYTDTQYF
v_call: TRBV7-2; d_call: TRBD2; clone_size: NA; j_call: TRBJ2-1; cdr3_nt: TGTGCCAGCAGCCCTCGGACTAGCGGGGTGAGCTCCTACAATGAGCAGTTCTTC; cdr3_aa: CASSPRTSGVSSYNEQFF
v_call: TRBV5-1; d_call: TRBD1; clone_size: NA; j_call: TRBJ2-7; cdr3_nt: TGCGCCAGCAGCAACGTTGAGGGGACAGGGGGTAACGAGCAGTACTTC; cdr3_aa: CASSNVEGTGGNEQYF
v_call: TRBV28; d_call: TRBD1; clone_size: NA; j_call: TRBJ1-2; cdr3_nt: TGTGCCAGCAGTTCGGCACAGGGGAGGGGCTACACCTTC; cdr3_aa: CASSSAQGRGYTF
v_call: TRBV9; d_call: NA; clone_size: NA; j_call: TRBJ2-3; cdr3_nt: TGTCCCAGCAGCGTAGCTGGGGCAGGAGGGGGGCAGGATACGCAGTATTTT; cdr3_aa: CPSSVAGAGGGQDTQYF
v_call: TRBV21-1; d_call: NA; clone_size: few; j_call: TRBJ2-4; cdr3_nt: TGTGCCAGCAGCAAAGCGCTCGCGGGGGGCTTAAAAAACATTCAGTACTTC; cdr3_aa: CASSKALAGGLKNIQYF
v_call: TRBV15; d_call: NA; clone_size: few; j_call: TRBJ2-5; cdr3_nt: TGTGCCACCAGGAAGGACAGCGGAGAGACCCAGTACTTC; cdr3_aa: CATRKDSGETQYF
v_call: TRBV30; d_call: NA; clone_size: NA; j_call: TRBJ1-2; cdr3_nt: TGTGCCTGGTCTCTCGGACAGTATGGCTACACCTTC; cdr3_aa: CAWSLGQYGYTF
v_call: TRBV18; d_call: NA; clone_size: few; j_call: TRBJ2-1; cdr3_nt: TGTGCCAGCTCACCACTGAAAGCGTATTCCTACAATGAGCAGTTCTTC; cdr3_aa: CASSPLKAYSYNEQFF
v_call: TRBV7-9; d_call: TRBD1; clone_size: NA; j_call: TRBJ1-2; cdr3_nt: TGTGCCAGCACCTCCCGGGAGGGGGCCCGAAACTATGGCTACACCTTC; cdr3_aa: CASTSREGARNYGYTF
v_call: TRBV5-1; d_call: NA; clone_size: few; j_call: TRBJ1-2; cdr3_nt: TGCGCCAGCAGCCTAAACCCGGACCCGAGGGGCTACACCTTC; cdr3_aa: CASSLNPDPRGYTF
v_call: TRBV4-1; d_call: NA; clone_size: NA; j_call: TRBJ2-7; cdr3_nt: TGCGCCAGCAGCCAGGGACCTCACTACGAGCAGTACTTC; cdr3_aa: CASSQGPHYEQYF
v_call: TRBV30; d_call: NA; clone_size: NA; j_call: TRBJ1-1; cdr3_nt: TGTGCCTGGAGTGTACGCGGGAGGTATCGGATGAACACTGAAGCTTTCTTT; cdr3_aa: CAWSVRGRYRMNTEAFF
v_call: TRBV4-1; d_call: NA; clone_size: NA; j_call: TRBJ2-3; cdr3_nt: TGCGCCAGCAGCCAAGGGGAAACAGATACGCAGTATTTT; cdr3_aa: CASSQGETDTQYF
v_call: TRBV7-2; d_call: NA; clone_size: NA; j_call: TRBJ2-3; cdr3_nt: TGTGCCAGCGGGCGGGACGGGACAGATACGCAGTATTTT; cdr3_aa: CASGRDGTDTQYF
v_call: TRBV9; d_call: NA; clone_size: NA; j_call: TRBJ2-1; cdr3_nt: TGTGCCAGCAGCGTAGGAAGTAGCGGAGTCTACAATGAGCAGTTCTTC; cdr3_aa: CASSVGSSGVYNEQFF
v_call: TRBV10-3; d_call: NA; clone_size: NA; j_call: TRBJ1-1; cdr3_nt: TGTGCCATCAGTGGGGGCGGCACCAAGCCCAACACTGAAGCTTTCTTT; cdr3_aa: CAISGGGTKPNTEAFF
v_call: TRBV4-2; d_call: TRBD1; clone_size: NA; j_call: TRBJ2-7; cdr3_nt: TGTGCCAGCAGCCAAGGACACGGACAGGGAGCATCCTACGAGCAGTACTTC; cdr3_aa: CASSQGHGQGASYEQYF
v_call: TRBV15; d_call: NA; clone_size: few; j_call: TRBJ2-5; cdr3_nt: TGTGCCACCAGCAGAACACCTAACGGGCCTGGAGAGACCCAGTACTTC; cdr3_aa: CATSRTPNGPGETQYF
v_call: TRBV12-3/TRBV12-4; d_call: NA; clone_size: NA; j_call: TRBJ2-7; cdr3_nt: TGTGCCAGCAGTTTAAGGGACAAATACGAGCAGTACTTC; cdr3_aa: CASSLRDKYEQYF
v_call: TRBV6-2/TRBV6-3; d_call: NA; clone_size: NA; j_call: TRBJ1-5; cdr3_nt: TGTGCCAGCAGTTACTCTTCCGCCGGCTCCCGGGGTAGCAATCAGCCCCAGCATTTT; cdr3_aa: CASSYSSAGSRGSNQPQHF
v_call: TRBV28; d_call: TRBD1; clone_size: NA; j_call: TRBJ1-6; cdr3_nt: TGTGCCAGCAGGTCAGGGGGCGAGGGTAATTCACCCCTCCACTTT; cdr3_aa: CASRSGGEGNSPLHF
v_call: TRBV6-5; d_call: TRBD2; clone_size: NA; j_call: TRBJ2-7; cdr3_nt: TGTGCCAGCAGTTACTCCTTTAGCGGGAGCTCCTACGAGCAGTACTTC; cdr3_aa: CASSYSFSGSSYEQYF
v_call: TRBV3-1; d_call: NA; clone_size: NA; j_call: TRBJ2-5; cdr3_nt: TGTGCCAGCAGCCAATGGGACGGGACTGATCGAGAGACCCAGTACTTC; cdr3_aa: CASSQWDGTDRETQYF
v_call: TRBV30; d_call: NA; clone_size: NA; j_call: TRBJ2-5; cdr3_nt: TGTGCCTGGAGGTCCTTGGGAGGGACCCAGTACTTC; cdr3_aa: CAWRSLGGTQYF
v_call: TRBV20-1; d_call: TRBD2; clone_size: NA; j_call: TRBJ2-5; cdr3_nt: TGCAGCGCGGGGGGGTCGTACTTC; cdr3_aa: CSAGGSYF
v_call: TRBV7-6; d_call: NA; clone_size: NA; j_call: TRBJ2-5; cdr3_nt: TGTGCCAGCAGCTTACCCGTCTCAGGGGCGGTGGACCAAGAGACCCAGTACTTC; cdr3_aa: CASSLPVSGAVDQETQYF
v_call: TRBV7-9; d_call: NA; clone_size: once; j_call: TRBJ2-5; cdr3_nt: TGTGCCAGCACCCCGAAAGGACTTCTCCAAGAGACCCAGTACTTC; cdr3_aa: CASTPKGLLQETQYF
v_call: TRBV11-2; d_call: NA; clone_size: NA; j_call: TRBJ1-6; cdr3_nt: TGTGCCAGCAGTGAGGGGGACGGAGATTCACCCCTCCACTTT; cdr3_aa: CASSEGDGDSPLHF
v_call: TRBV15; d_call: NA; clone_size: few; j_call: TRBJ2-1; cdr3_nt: TGTGCCACCAGCAGAGCCCGGAATGAGCAGTTCTTC; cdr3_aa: CATSRARNEQFF
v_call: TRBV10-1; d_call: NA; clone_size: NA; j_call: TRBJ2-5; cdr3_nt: TGCGCCAGCAGTTTAGACGGCGAGGGGACCCAGTACTTC; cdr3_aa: CASSLDGEGTQYF
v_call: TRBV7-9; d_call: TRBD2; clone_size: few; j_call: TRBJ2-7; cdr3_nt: TGTGCCAGCAGCTTAGATGGGGGACTAGCGGGATTCTACGAGCAGTACTTC; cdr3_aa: CASSLDGGLAGFYEQYF
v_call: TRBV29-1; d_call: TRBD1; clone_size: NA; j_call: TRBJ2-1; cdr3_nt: TGCAGCGTTCCCGGACAGGCCGCCATGGATGAGCAGTTCTTC; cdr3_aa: CSVPGQAAMDEQFF